The clone carrying this TCR beta chain has just a few counts. Its target is unknown. This sample stems from a study of regulatory T cells in long-lasting Graves disease. The time point: newly diagnosed GD, antithyroid drugs for less than 3 months. Generation of the TCR library employed RNA extracted from PBMCs. The germline V gene has CDR1 SQVTM and CDR2 ANQGSEA. V shed 3 bases, J shed 7 bases, and the junction held 12 bases outside the gene matches. This CDR3 is 15 amino acids long. For TCR beta, libraries came from iRepertoire HTBI primers and Arm-PCR of CDR3 regions. TCRdb used MiXCR to reprocess the multiplex PCR reads, holding one entry per CDR3 protein. This table holds about 470,000 distinct CDR3 sequences, 15% found once. Study-wide findings and caveats: TCR diversity in persistent Graves' patients was below that of newly diagnosed ones. Repertoires from persistent disease leaned toward TRBV28, TRBJ1-2 and TRBJ2-5.

These data also featured in a second study, about T cells in Graves' hyperthyroidism and ophthalmopathy. From that report: Stable Graves' hyperthyroidism meant no ophthalmopathy progression within 18 months. Peripheral blood also featured most of the thyroid clonotypes expanded above 0.001.

This receptor was taken from a woman between 25 and 40 years old with Graves disease. The source was peripheral blood mononuclear cells (PBMCs), collected at new diagnosis, from a patient treated with antithyroid drugs. The V call is TRBV29-1, the J call TRBJ2-1; 7 nucleotides match TRBD1. This chain's CDR3 is CSVDLPTGDRNEQFF. DNA for the CDR3: TGCAGCGTTGATTTGCCCACAGGGGATAGAAATGAGCAGTTCTTC.